This T cell receptor beta chain emerged from a study of CD4+ T cells in melanoma (dated by TCRdb to 2021 to 2024). For the wider study: The study examined neoantigen-specific CD4+ T cells in human melanoma.

CDR1 and CDR2 are read off the germline V gene as SGHRS and YFSETQ. From the cysteine up to the phenylalanine, the CDR3 has a length of 14 residues. Solely the CDR3 DNA is kept, with 42 bases framed from the first base. The junction shows trimming of 5 bases on V and 1 base on J, plus 11 bases between the germline ends. The donors were melanoma patients. Library preparation used the immunoSEQ multiplex PCR assay. TCRdb provides this immuneACCESS table in a form limited to in-frame rearrangements. Some clones are lacking; in checked studies, under half of them reflect an unresolved V gene, and why the rest are absent is not known. The table for this sample lists roughly 18,000 clones; under 90% of them were counted only once. Of the sample, 4% to 5.5% falls within the top ten clones. The paper as a whole reports these results and caveats: The report described a correlation between neoantigen-specific CD4+ T cells and the function of CD8+ T cells, macrophages and B cells. Neoantigen-specific CD4+ T cells in melanoma were reported to have a range of differentiation states.

Details on this clone: The antigen this receptor binds is unknown. No base quality values were provided; no much bigger clone lies one nucleotide off.

The receptor chain draws on TRBV5-1 and TRBJ2-3; TRBD2 might be the D gene, on 6 matching bases. The source material was cells from a culture (not recorded whether cultured in vitro). This sequence was found in a human donor with melanoma. The CDR3 is CASRGGRRTDTQYF. The bases are TGCGCCAGCAGGGGGGGACGTCGCACAGATACGCAGTATTTT. This CDR3, with the reference TRBV5-1 and TRBJ2-3 proteins standing in past its ends, gives the full variable domain KAGVTQTPRYLIKTRGQQVTLSCSPISGHRSVSWYQQTPGQGLQFLFEYFSETQRNKGNFPGRFSGRQFSNSRSEMNVSTLELGDSALYLCASRGGRRTDTQYFGPGTRLTVL.